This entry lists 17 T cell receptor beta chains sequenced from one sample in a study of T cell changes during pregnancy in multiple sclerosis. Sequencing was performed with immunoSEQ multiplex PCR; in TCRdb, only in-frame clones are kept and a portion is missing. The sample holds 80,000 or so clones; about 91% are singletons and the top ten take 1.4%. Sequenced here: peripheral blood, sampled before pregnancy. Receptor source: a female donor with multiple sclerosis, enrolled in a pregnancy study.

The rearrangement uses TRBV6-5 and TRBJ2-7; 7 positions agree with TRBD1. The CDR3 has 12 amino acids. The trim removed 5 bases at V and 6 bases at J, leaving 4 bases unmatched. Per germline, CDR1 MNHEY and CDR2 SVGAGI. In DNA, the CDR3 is TGTGCCAGCAGTCGCGACAGGGTCGAGCAGTACTTC. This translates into CASSRDRVEQYF.

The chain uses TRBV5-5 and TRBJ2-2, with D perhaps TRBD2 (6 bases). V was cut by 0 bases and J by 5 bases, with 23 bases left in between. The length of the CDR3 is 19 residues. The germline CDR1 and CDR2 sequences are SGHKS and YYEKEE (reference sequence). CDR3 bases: TGTGCCAGCAGCTTGGGGGGTGTCGTACCGGGACGGGGGACCGGGGAGCTGTTTTTT. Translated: CASSLGGVVPGRGTGELFF.

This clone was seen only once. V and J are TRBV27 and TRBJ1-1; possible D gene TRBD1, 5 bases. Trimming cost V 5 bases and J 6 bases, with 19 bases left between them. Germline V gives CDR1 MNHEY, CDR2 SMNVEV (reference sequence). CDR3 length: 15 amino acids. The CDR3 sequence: CASSPPSQGNSEAFF. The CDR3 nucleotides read TGTGCCAGCAGTCCTCCCAGTCAGGGTAACTCTGAAGCTTTCTTT.

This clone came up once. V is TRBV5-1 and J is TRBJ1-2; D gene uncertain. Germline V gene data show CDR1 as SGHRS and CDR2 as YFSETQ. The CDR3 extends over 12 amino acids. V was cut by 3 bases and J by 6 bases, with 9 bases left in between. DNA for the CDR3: TGCGCCAGCAGCTCAGCGGGTGATGGCTACACCTTC. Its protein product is CASSSAGDGYTF.

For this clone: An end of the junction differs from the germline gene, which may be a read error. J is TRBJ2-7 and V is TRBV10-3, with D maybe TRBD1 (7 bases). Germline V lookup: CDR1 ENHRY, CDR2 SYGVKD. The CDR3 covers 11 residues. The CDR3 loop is CAISGGGQQDF. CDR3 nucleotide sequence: TGTGCCATCAGCGGAGGGGGACAGCAGGACTTC.

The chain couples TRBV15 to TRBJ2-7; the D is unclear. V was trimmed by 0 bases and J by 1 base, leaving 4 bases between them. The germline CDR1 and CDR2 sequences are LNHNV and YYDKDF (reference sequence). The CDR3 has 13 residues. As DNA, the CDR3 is TGTGCCACCAGCAGAGATCAGTCCTACGAGCAGTACTTC. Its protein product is CATSRDQSYEQYF.

CDR3 amino acids: CASTGTGGDRTEAFF. The CDR3, as DNA: TGTGCCAGCACAGGGACAGGGGGCGATCGAACTGAAGCTTTCTTT. The V call is TRBV2, the J call TRBJ1-1, with 12 bases aligning to TRBD1. The CDR3 totals 15 residues. The V gene's germline CDR1 is SNHLY and CDR2 FYNNEI. Trimming cost V 7 bases and J 5 bases; bases outside gene matches: 8.

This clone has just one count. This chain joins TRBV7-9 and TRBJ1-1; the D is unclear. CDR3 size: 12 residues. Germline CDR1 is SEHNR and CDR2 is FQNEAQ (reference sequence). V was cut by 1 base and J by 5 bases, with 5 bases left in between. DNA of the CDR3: TGTGCCAGCAGCTTAGGCCGGACTGAAGCTTTCTTT. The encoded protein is CASSLGRTEAFF.

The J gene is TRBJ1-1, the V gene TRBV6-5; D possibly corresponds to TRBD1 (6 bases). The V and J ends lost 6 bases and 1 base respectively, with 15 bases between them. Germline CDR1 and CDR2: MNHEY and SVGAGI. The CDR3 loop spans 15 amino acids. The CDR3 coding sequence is TGTGCCAGCAGAGTTATCGCCAGGGGGAACACTGAAGCTTTCTTT. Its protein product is CASRVIARGNTEAFF.

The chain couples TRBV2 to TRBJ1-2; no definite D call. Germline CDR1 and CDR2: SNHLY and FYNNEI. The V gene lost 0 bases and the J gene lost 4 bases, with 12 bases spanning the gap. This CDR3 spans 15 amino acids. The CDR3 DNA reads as TGTGCCAGCAGTGAAGCGGAAGGGAGAGGCTATGGCTACACCTTC. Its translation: CASSEAEGRGYGYTF.

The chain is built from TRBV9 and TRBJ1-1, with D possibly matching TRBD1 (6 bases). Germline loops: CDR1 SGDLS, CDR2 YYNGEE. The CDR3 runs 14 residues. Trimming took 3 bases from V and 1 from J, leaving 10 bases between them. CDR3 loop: CASSAGHKNTEAFF. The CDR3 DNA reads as TGTGCCAGCAGCGCGGGACACAAGAACACTGAAGCTTTCTTT.

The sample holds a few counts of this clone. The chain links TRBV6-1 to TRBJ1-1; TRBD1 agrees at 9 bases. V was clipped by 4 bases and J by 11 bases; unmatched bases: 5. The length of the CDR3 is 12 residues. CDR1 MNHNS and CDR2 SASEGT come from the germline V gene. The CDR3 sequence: CASSVDRGKAFF. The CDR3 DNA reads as TGTGCCAGCAGTGTGGACAGGGGAAAGGCTTTCTTT.

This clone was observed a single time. CDR3 loop: CASSLGDRATYEQYF. In DNA form, the CDR3 reads TGTGCCAGCAGCTTAGGGGACAGGGCTACCTACGAGCAGTACTTC. This chain joins TRBV5-6 and TRBJ2-7; 9 bases map to TRBD1. CDR3 size: 15 residues. V was pared by 2 bases and J by 2 bases, with 5 bases of the junction left unmatched. CDR1 and CDR2 (germline): SGHDT, YYEEEE.

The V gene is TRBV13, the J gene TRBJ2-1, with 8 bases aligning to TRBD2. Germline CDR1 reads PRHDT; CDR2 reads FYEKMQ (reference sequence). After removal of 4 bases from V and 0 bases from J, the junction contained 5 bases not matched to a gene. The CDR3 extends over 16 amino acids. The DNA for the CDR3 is TGTGCCAGCAGCTCCCGGGGGGGCAGCTCCTACAATGAGCAGTTCTTC. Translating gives CASSSRGGSSYNEQFF.

Written as DNA, the CDR3 is TGTGCCAGCAGCTTGCAGCGGGGGGCGGGCGGAGATACGCAGTATTTT. This codes for CASSLQRGAGGDTQYF. The chain uses TRBV5-4 and TRBJ2-3; TRBD2 aligns across 9 bases. The CDR3 is 16 residues long. V shed 1 base, J shed 5 bases, and the junction held 8 bases outside the gene matches. The germline V gene has CDR1 SGHNT and CDR2 YYREEE (reference sequence). Filled out from reference TRBV5-4 and TRBJ2-3, the complete variable domain reads ETGVTQSPTHLIKTRGQQVTLRCSSQSGHNTVSWYQQALGQGPQFIFQYYREEENGRGNFPPRFSGLQFPNYSSELNVNALELDDSALYLCASSLQRGAGGDTQYFGPGTRLTVL.

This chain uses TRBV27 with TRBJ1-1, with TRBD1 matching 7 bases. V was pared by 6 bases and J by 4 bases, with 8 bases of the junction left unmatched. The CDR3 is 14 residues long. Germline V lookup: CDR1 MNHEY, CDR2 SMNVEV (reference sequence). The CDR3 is CASSGDRALTEAFF. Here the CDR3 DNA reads TGTGCCAGCAGCGGAGACAGGGCCCTCACTGAAGCTTTCTTT.

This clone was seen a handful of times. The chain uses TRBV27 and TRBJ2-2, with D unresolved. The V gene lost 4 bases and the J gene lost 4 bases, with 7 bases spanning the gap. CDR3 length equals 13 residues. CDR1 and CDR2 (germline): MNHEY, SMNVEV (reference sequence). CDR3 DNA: TGTGCCAGCAGTTCTCTAGGCACCGGGGAGCTGTTTTTT. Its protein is CASSSLGTGELFF.